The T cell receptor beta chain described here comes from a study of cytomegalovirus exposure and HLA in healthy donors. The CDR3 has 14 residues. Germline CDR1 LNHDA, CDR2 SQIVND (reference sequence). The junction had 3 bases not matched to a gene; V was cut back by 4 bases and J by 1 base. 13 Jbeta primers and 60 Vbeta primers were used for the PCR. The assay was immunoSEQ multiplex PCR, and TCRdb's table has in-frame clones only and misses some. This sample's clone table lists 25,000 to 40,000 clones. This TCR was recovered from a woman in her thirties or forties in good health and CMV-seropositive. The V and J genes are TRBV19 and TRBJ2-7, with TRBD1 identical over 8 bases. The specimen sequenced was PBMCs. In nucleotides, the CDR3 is TGTGCCAGTAGTAGGACAGGGAATTCCTACGAGCAGTACTTC. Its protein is CASSRTGNSYEQYF.